The 31 T cell receptor beta chains presented below share a single source sample, sequenced in a study of T cells after yellow fever vaccination. TCRdb passed the 5' RACE reads through MiXCR, listing each CDR3 protein once. Of about 580,000 distinct CDR3 sequences in the sample, 17% were seen once. Here the sequenced sample was PBMCs, taken 5 days after the first yellow fever vaccination. The receptor source for this set is a young man who received the YFV17D yellow fever vaccine.

The chain carries TRBV19 and TRBJ1-1; no reliable D call. Looked up from germline, CDR1 is LNHDA and CDR2 is SQIVND (reference sequence). The CDR3 covers 13 residues. Trimming shortened V by 3 bases and J by 1 base, and 6 bases separated the two germline ends. The CDR3 region is CASSIERNTEAFF. The CDR3 bases are TGTGCCAGTAGTATTGAAAGGAACACTGAAGCTTTCTTT.

A few counts support this clonotype. The J gene is TRBJ2-1, the V gene TRBV15, with 8 bases lining up with TRBD1. V lost 0 bases and J lost 9; bases outside the gene matches: 7. This CDR3 has 15 residues. The germline V gene has CDR1 LNHNV and CDR2 YYDKDF (reference sequence). CDR3 residues: CATSRDSQGGGEQFF. The DNA for the CDR3 is TGTGCCACCAGCAGAGATTCACAGGGGGGCGGTGAGCAGTTCTTC.

The table lists this clonotype with many counts. The chain uses TRBV5-1 and TRBJ2-3; 7 bases align to TRBD1. V lost 4 bases to trimming and J lost 2 bases; unmatched junction nucleotides: 7. The germline CDR1 and CDR2 sequences are SGHRS and YFSETQ. This CDR3 has 15 residues. CDR3: CASSPGTADTDTQYF. In nucleotides, the CDR3 is TGCGCCAGCAGCCCTGGGACAGCTGACACAGATACGCAGTATTTT.

This chain uses TRBV7-2 with TRBJ2-7; a possible D gene is TRBD1 (5 bases). Trimming took off 4 bases at V and 1 base at J, with 8 bases between the two ends. The CDR3 spans 13 residues. The V gene's germline CDR1 is SGHTA and CDR2 FQGNSA. The CDR3 loop reads CASSSDRSYEQYV. CDR3 DNA sequence: TGTGCCAGCAGCTCCGACAGATCCTACGAGCAGTACGTC.

The chain joins TRBV7-2 to TRBJ2-3; 11 positions agree with TRBD2. The CDR3 runs to 14 residues. V was clipped by 8 bases and J by 8 bases; unmatched bases: 9. Germline V lookup: CDR1 SGHTA, CDR2 FQGNSA. The CDR3 DNA is TGTGCCAGCGGGTCGACTAGCGGGGTTGGTACGCAGTATTTT. Its protein is CASGSTSGVGTQYF.

CDR3: CASSLEQQYGYTF. Written as DNA, the CDR3 is TGCGCCAGCAGCTTGGAACAGCAGTATGGCTACACCTTC. The chain links TRBV5-1 to TRBJ1-2; D is uncertain. CDR3 length equals 13 residues. The V gene lost 0 bases and the J gene lost 5 bases, with 8 bases spanning the gap. Germline V CDR1 and CDR2: SGHRS, YFSETQ.

This clonotype was observed a few times. This rearrangement joins TRBV20-1 to TRBJ2-2, with 7 bases lining up with TRBD1. Germline V gene sequence: CDR1 DFQATT, CDR2 SNEGSKA (reference sequence). This CDR3 is built from 16 residues. The V gene end was trimmed by 0 bases and the J gene end by 4 bases; junction bases not matched to a gene: 8. Here the CDR3 DNA reads TGCAGTGCTAGAGATGCCCGACAGGGTCCCACCGGGGAGCTGTTTTTT. Amino acid sequence: CSARDARQGPTGELFF.

This clonotype has only a few counts. The chain carries TRBV7-3 and TRBJ1-4, with TRBD1 matching over 7 bases. V lost 5 bases, J lost 2 bases, and 5 bases stayed unmatched. Germline-derived CDR1 and CDR2 are SGHTA and FQGTGA. The CDR3 totals 15 residues. CDR3 nucleotides: TGTGCCAGCAGCCTCAGGGGGAATACTAATGAAAAACTGTTTTTT. Protein sequence: CASSLRGNTNEKLFF.

This clonotype showed up many times. The rearrangement uses TRBV7-6 and TRBJ1-5; D is unresolved. The CDR3 covers 13 residues. CDR1 is SGHVS and CDR2 is FNYEAQ in the germline V gene. Trimming removed 4 bases from V and 7 bases from J, with 11 bases in between. CDR3 sequence (DNA): TGTGCCAGCAGCTCCCATGGTGGGCAGCCCCAGCATTTT. It translates to CASSSHGGQPQHF.

The V gene is TRBV7-9, the J gene TRBJ2-7; D is tentatively TRBD1 or TRBD2 (5 bases each). This CDR3 is 16 amino acids long. Germline loops: CDR1 SEHNR, CDR2 FQNEAQ (reference sequence). V dropped 5 bases and J dropped 0 bases, with 17 bases sitting between them. CDR3 DNA: TGTGCCAGCAGCCGTTCTGAGGGGAGCAGCTCCTACGAGCAGTACTTC. This codes for CASSRSEGSSSYEQYF.

This clonotype appeared a few times. The chain combines TRBV4-3 with TRBJ2-3, with 7 bases that match TRBD2. Germline CDR1 and CDR2: LGHNA and YSLEER. J gave up 6 bases and V 0 bases, and 6 bases lay outside the gene matches. The CDR3 contains 15 residues. The CDR3 loop reads CASSQDRSSGDTQYF. Written as DNA, the CDR3 is TGCGCCAGCAGCCAAGATCGTTCTAGCGGTGATACGCAGTATTTT.

The J gene is TRBJ1-5, the V gene TRBV18; D is unclear. Germline V gene data show CDR1 as KGHSH and CDR2 as LQKENI. V was clipped by 3 bases and J by 4 bases, with 13 bases between them. This CDR3 is built from 15 residues. The CDR3 region has the DNA TGTGCCAGCTCACCGGGCAGACAATCTAATCAGCCCCAGCATTTT. It is translated as CASSPGRQSNQPQHF.

The gene calls are TRBV4-3 and TRBJ1-1; D is perhaps TRBD1 (5 bases). The CDR3 runs 15 residues. Germline CDR1 and CDR2: LGHNA and YSLEER. V lost 3 bases and J lost 1, with 12 bases in between. CDR3 DNA: TGCGCCAGCAGCCACGTGGGGGTGGGGAACACTGAAGCTTTCTTT. This translates into CASSHVGVGNTEAFF.

This clonotype was detected only a few times. The chain has TRBV11-2 and TRBJ2-5; 10 nucleotides match TRBD2. This CDR3 region has 18 residues. Germline CDR1 is SGHAT and CDR2 is FQNNGV. With V trimmed by 1 base and J by 5 bases, 13 bases remained unmatched. The CDR3 DNA sequence: TGTGCCAGCAGCTTAGTTAGCGGGGGGACGGGAGGGGTGGAGACCCAGTACTTC. Translation gives CASSLVSGGTGGVETQYF.

J is TRBJ2-1 and V is TRBV20-1; 11 nucleotides match TRBD2. The CDR3 loop spans 16 amino acids. Looked up from germline, CDR1 is DFQATT and CDR2 is SNEGSKA (reference sequence). V lost 2 bases to trimming and J lost 3 bases; unmatched junction nucleotides: 6. The CDR3 here is CSARFLAGGFYNEQFF. The CDR3, as DNA: TGCAGTGCTAGATTTCTAGCGGGGGGATTCTACAATGAGCAGTTCTTC.

V and J are TRBV6-1 and TRBJ2-3, with D perhaps being TRBD1 or TRBD2 (5 bases each). Per germline, CDR1 MNHNS and CDR2 SASEGT. The CDR3 is 15 amino acids. V dropped 6 bases and J dropped 5 bases, with 18 bases sitting between them. In DNA form, the CDR3 reads TGTGCCAGCAGGAGACTGACCGGGGCCGGAGATACGCAGTATTTT. This encodes CASRRLTGAGDTQYF.

The J gene is TRBJ2-1, the V gene TRBV9; the D is unclear. CDR1 and CDR2 (germline): SGDLS, YYNGEE. V was cut by 0 bases and J by 3 bases, with 10 bases left in between. There are 15 residues in the CDR3. The CDR3 is CASSVAPNNYNEQFF. Written as DNA, the CDR3 is TGTGCCAGCAGCGTAGCTCCGAACAACTACAATGAGCAGTTCTTC.

This clonotype was seen more than once but under ten times. This chain joins TRBV7-9 and TRBJ1-6; D remains ambiguous. CDR1 and CDR2 from the germline V gene are SEHNR and FQNEAQ (reference sequence). The CDR3 has 15 amino acids. Trimming left V 6 bases short and J 4 bases short, with 13 bases between. The CDR3 nucleotides are TGTGCCAGCAGTTTTGAACGGAGTTATAATTCACCCCTCCACTTT. Translating gives CASSFERSYNSPLHF.

This clonotype appeared a few times. V and J are TRBV28 and TRBJ2-4; TRBD1 aligns across 8 bases. J gave up 5 bases and V 6 bases, and 6 bases lay outside the gene matches. CDR1 is MDHEN and CDR2 is SYDVKM in the germline V gene. CDR3 size: 14 residues. The CDR3 DNA follows: TGTGCCAGCAGCTATGGGACAGGACAAAACATTCAGTACTTC. It is translated as CASSYGTGQNIQYF.

At least ten counts were recorded for this clonotype. The chain carries TRBV5-1 and TRBJ2-2; D remains ambiguous. The ends were cut back, 5 bases at V and 8 bases at J, with 10 bases in the middle. This CDR3 spans 12 amino acids. CDR1 is SGHRS and CDR2 is YFSETQ in the germline V gene. CDR3 loop: CASSLQSGELFF. DNA for the CDR3: TGCGCCAGCAGTCTACAATCGGGGGAGCTGTTTTTT.

There are a few counts of this clonotype. The V call is TRBV28, the J call TRBJ2-5, with 9 bases aligning to TRBD1. The CDR3 covers 13 residues. Germline CDR1 MDHEN, CDR2 SYDVKM. J gave up 5 bases and V 6 bases, and 4 bases lay outside the gene matches. CDR3 nucleotides: TGTGCCAGCAGGGGACAGGGTACGGAGACCCAGTACTTC. Protein product: CASRGQGTETQYF.

The sample holds a few counts of this clonotype. The V and J genes are TRBV18 and TRBJ1-3; D call uncertain. The length of the CDR3 is 14 residues. Germline-derived CDR1 and CDR2 are KGHSH and LQKENI. V lost 2 bases to trimming and J lost 0 bases, with 5 bases between them. The CDR3 is CASSPAASGNTIYF. DNA for the CDR3: TGTGCCAGCTCACCAGCGGCCTCTGGAAACACCATATATTTT.

This clonotype was detected a few times. CDR3 nucleotides: TGTGCCAGCAGCCCCGGACAGGGCGGATTAGGAGAGACCCAGTACTTC. This translates into CASSPGQGGLGETQYF. The genes are TRBV5-2 and TRBJ2-5; TRBD1, the table's D call, lacks a check against the DNA. TRBV5-2 counts as a pseudogene. The CDR3 sequence is 16 residues long.

There are a few counts of this clonotype. J is TRBJ2-7 and V is TRBV7-2; D remains unclear. Deletions cut 7 bases from V and 2 bases from J, with 15 bases between. Germline values: CDR1 SGHTA, CDR2 FQGNSA. The length of the CDR3 is 14 residues. The CDR3: CASTREFQAYEQYF. The CDR3 region has the DNA TGTGCCAGCACCCGCGAATTTCAGGCCTACGAGCAGTACTTC.

This clonotype has only one observation. This rearrangement joins TRBV5-1 to TRBJ2-5; 11 bases fit TRBD2. Germline V gene sequence: CDR1 SGHRS, CDR2 YFSETQ. V was pared by 4 bases and J by 3 bases, with 8 bases of the junction left unmatched. The CDR3 runs to 16 residues. CDR3 DNA: TGCGCCAGCAGCACGAACCCACTAGCGGGGGAAGAGACCCAGTACTTC. This encodes CASSTNPLAGEETQYF.

The table lists this clonotype with a few counts. This chain uses TRBV3-1 with TRBJ2-4, with D possibly TRBD2 on 7 matching bases. This CDR3 has 16 amino acids. Germline CDR1 is LGHDT and CDR2 is YNNKEL (reference sequence). V was cut by 8 bases and J by 7 bases, with 24 bases left in between. The CDR3 coding sequence is TGTGCCAGCCAGGCCGGTAGCCGGGGGGCTAGGAACATTCAGTACTTC. Amino acids: CASQAGSRGARNIQYF.

This clonotype appeared many times. The V call is TRBV7-9, the J call TRBJ1-3; no reliable D call. With 5 bases removed from V and 4 bases from J, the gap between germline ends came to 6 bases. This CDR3 is 12 amino acids long. The germline V gene has CDR1 SEHNR and CDR2 FQNEAQ (reference sequence). As DNA, the CDR3 is TGTGCCAGCAGCGCACAGGGAAACACCATATATTTT. This codes for CASSAQGNTIYF.

This clonotype has only a few counts. V usage is TRBV19 and J usage is TRBJ2-3; 12 nucleotides line up with TRBD2. Germline values: CDR1 LNHDA, CDR2 SQIVND (reference sequence). The CDR3 runs 18 residues. V shed 3 bases, J shed 1 base, and the junction held 8 bases outside the gene matches. The CDR3 loop is CASSILAGGPMGTDTQYF. CDR3 nucleotides: TGTGCCAGTAGTATCCTAGCGGGGGGGCCGATGGGCACAGATACGCAGTATTTT.

The gene calls are TRBV14 and TRBJ2-7; unclear D gene. This CDR3 is 14 amino acids long. The germline gives CDR1 SGHDN, CDR2 FVKESK. The V end was cut by 4 bases, the J end by 0 bases, with 10 bases between. CDR3 loop: CASSPLDLSYEQYV. DNA for the CDR3: TGTGCCAGCAGCCCCTTGGACCTCTCCTACGAGCAGTACGTC.

This clonotype showed up just a few times. V is TRBV6-5 and J is TRBJ1-2; unclear D gene. Deletions cut 0 bases from V and 2 bases from J, with 7 bases between. Germline values: CDR1 MNHEY, CDR2 SVGAGI. The CDR3 has 14 amino acids. The CDR3 nucleotides read TGTGCCAGCAGTTACTCGAGTGTCAACTATGGCTACACCTTC. Its protein product is CASSYSSVNYGYTF.

This clonotype was seen only a few times. The CDR3 nucleotides are TGTGCCAGCAGCTCCATTTCCCGGGTAAATGAGCAGTTCTTC. This gives the protein CASSSISRVNEQFF. V gene TRBV7-8 combines with J gene TRBJ2-1; no firm D call. Per the germline V gene, CDR1 is SGHVS and CDR2 is FQNEAQ. V lost 4 bases and J 7 bases, leaving 14 bases between the germline ends. CDR3 length equals 14 residues.